The 20 T cell receptor beta chains in this list originate from one sample, sequenced in a study of blood T cell repertoires in COVID-19. This table comes from immunoSEQ multiplex PCR, and its TCRdb copy is limited to in-frame clones, with some not included. The sample lists about 150,000 clones; 81% were seen once. Sequenced sample: peripheral blood. The receptors come from a human donor with acute or convalescent COVID-19. The donor label of this sample is uncertain.

This chain links TRBV5-1 with TRBJ1-2; D is unresolved. CDR1 is SGHRS, CDR2 YFSETQ, per germline. The CDR3 consists of 14 residues. V lost 2 bases to trimming and J lost 4 bases, with 12 bases between them. The CDR3 region has the DNA TGCGCCAGCAGCTTAGGCCAGGAGGTCTATGGCTACACCTTC. Protein: CASSLGQEVYGYTF.

This clone was seen a single time. This sequence joins TRBV5-1 and TRBJ2-5; possibly TRBD1 for D (6 bases). Germline assignment: CDR1 SGHRS and CDR2 YFSETQ. V was shortened by 4 bases and J by 3 bases, with 16 bases between the two germline ends. The CDR3 runs 15 residues. The CDR3, as DNA: TGCGCCAGCAGCCCCGGGACAAACGCTAAAGAGACCCAGTACTTC. Its protein is CASSPGTNAKETQYF.

The CDR3: CASSQALQGPADEQFF. CDR3 DNA sequence: TGCGCCAGCAGCCAAGCTCTACAGGGGCCAGCAGATGAGCAGTTCTTC. The chain employs TRBV4-1 and TRBJ2-1; 7 bases are a match to TRBD1. V trimming: 1 base; J trimming: 8 bases; junction bases outside the gene matches: 11. The CDR3 loop spans 16 amino acids. The V gene's germline CDR1 is MGHRA and CDR2 YSYEKL.

This sequence joins TRBV5-1 and TRBJ2-5, with 7 bases fitting TRBD1. Unmatched junction bases numbered 5, after V lost 0 bases and J lost 3 bases. The CDR3 spans 15 residues. Germline CDR1 and CDR2: SGHRS and YFSETQ. CDR3 nucleotide sequence: TGCGCCAGCAGCTTGGGAGGGGGCCCGGAAGAGACCCAGTACTTC. Its protein product is CASSLGGGPEETQYF.

This clone was seen only a few times. This rearrangement joins TRBV24-1 to TRBJ1-5, with 7 bases lining up with TRBD1. With V trimmed by 2 bases and J by 9 bases, 12 bases remained unmatched. Germline V gene data show CDR1 as KGHDR and CDR2 as SFDVKD. CDR3 length: 16 amino acids. DNA for the CDR3: TGTGCCACCAGTGATTCCCGGCAGGGGGATGTCAGGCCCCAGCATTTT. Amino acid sequence: CATSDSRQGDVRPQHF.

The chain uses TRBV24-1 and TRBJ1-2, with 10 bases identical to TRBD1. This CDR3 has 17 residues. V gave up 4 bases and J gave up 5 bases; unmatched junction bases: 12. Germline CDR1 is KGHDR and CDR2 is SFDVKD. In DNA form, the CDR3 reads TGTGCCACCAGTGACTCCGGACAGGGGGTAGAGTTATATGGCTACACCTTC. The encoded protein is CATSDSGQGVELYGYTF.

The chain combines TRBV10-2 with TRBJ1-5, with a tentative D call TRBD1 (5 bases). Germline CDR1 is WSHSY and CDR2 is SAAADI. The CDR3 length is 13 residues. With 4 bases removed from V and 7 bases from J, the gap between germline ends came to 11 bases. The CDR3 DNA sequence: TGCGCCAGCAGTGTGGGGGGGAGGCAGCCCCAGCATTTT. This gives the protein CASSVGGRQPQHF.

This clone was observed a single time. A junction end diverges from the germline sequence, so it may reflect a read error. V usage is TRBV7-8 and J usage is TRBJ1-2, with D possibly being TRBD1 (6 bases). The germline V gene has CDR1 SGHVS and CDR2 FQNEAQ. The CDR3 is 15 residues long. CDR3 residues: CASSLGGTGPAGYTF. As DNA, the CDR3 is TGTGCCAGCAGTTTAGGTGGTACAGGGCCCGCTGGCTACACCTTC. Complete variable domain (other parts from reference TRBV7-8 and TRBJ1-2): GAGVSQSPRYKVAKRGQDVALRCDPISGHVSLFWYQQALGQGPEFLTYFQNEAQLDKSGLPSDRFFAERPEGSVSTLKIQRTQQEDSAVYLCASSLGGTGPAGYTFGSGTRLTVV.

The genes are TRBV24-1 and TRBJ2-1; 12 bases map to TRBD2. Germline-derived CDR1 and CDR2 are KGHDR and SFDVKD. The CDR3 length is 20 residues. Germline trimming cut 4 bases from V and 10 bases from J; bases unmatched to any gene: 22. In DNA, the CDR3 is TGTGCCACCAGTGACCCCCTTTTCTCCTCTCTAGCGGGGGGGCTAGGGGAGCAGTTCTTC. Translated: CATSDPLFSSLAGGLGEQFF.

CDR3: CASSQARGSPLHF. In DNA, the CDR3 is TGTGCCAGCAGCCAAGCAAGAGGTTCACCCCTCCACTTT. This chain connects TRBV3-1 (or the pseudogene TRBV3-2) to TRBJ1-6; D call uncertain. The CDR3 has 13 residues. The germline V and J ends were trimmed by 1 base and 9 bases, with 7 bases remaining between them. In germline, CDR1 is LGHDT, CDR2 YNNKEL (reference sequence).

The chain recombines TRBV19 with TRBJ1-5; TRBD1 might be the D (6 bases). CDR3 length: 13 residues. Trimming took 11 bases from V and 3 from J, leaving 14 bases between them. CDR1 is LNHDA, CDR2 SQIVND, per germline (reference sequence). CDR3: CAGGAGVNQPQHF. CDR3 DNA: TGTGCCGGGGGGGCAGGGGTCAATCAGCCCCAGCATTTT.

This clone was counted once. The chain carries TRBV6-5 and TRBJ2-7; the match to TRBD1 covers 11 bases. The germline V gene encodes CDR1 MNHEY and CDR2 SVGAGI. V dropped 4 bases and J dropped 2; count of bases not matched to a gene: 4. The CDR3 loop spans 15 amino acids. The DNA of the CDR3 is TGTGCCAGCAGTTCGCCGGGACAGGGGGCCTACGAGCAGTACTTC. Encoded protein: CASSSPGQGAYEQYF.

The chain employs TRBV27 and TRBJ1-1; D is uncertain. The length of the CDR3 is 15 residues. Per the germline V gene, CDR1 is MNHEY and CDR2 is SMNVEV (reference sequence). The V gene lost 8 bases and the J gene lost 3 bases, with 19 bases spanning the gap. The CDR3 sequence: CASLGRRGRHTEAFF. For the CDR3, the DNA is TGTGCCAGCCTCGGTAGGCGGGGTAGGCACACTGAAGCTTTCTTT.

This chain links TRBV4-1 with TRBJ1-4; 7 bases are shared with TRBD1. The CDR3 consists of 14 residues. Germline values: CDR1 MGHRA, CDR2 YSYEKL. The V and J ends lost 5 bases and 3 bases, in that order; junction bases with no gene match: 3. Written as DNA, the CDR3 is TGCGCCAGCAGCTACAGGGGATCTAATGAAAAACTGTTTTTT. Protein product: CASSYRGSNEKLFF.

This sequence joins TRBV28 and TRBJ2-5; no firm D call. The CDR3 consists of 12 residues. Trimming stripped 4 bases from V and 1 base from J, with 4 bases between. Germline values: CDR1 MDHEN, CDR2 SYDVKM. The CDR3 region has the DNA TGTGCCAGCAGTTCCCTCCAAGAGACCCAGTACTTC. Its protein is CASSSLQETQYF.

This clone was detected only a few times. The V call is TRBV24-1, the J call TRBJ2-3, with D possibly matching TRBD1 (6 bases). The CDR3 extends over 14 amino acids. Germline CDR1 KGHDR, CDR2 SFDVKD. V lost 5 bases and J lost 6, with 14 bases in between. CDR3 nucleotide sequence: TGTGCCACCAGTGCCCCGGGCAGGGGCGATACGCAGTATTTT. Translation: CATSAPGRGDTQYF.

The rearrangement joins TRBV5-8 to TRBJ1-5; 9 bases line up with TRBD1. The CDR3 has 15 amino acids. CDR1 SGHTS and CDR2 YDEGEE come from the germline V gene. J gave up 4 bases and V 4 bases, and 6 bases lay outside the gene matches. The CDR3 loop reads CASSAGQGRNQPQHF. Written as DNA, the CDR3 is TGTGCCAGCAGCGCAGGACAGGGGAGGAATCAGCCCCAGCATTTT.

V is TRBV30 and J is TRBJ2-6, with D possibly being TRBD1 (5 bases). Germline loops: CDR1 GTSNPN, CDR2 SVGIG (reference sequence). V dropped 7 bases and J dropped 4 bases, with 11 bases sitting between them. The CDR3 has 13 amino acids. Here the CDR3 reads CALGVSGANVLTF. In DNA form, the CDR3 reads TGTGCCTTAGGGGTATCCGGGGCCAACGTCCTGACTTTC.

The chain joins TRBV11-2 to TRBJ2-6; TRBD1 matches at 10 bases. V was clipped by 5 bases and J by 2 bases; unmatched bases: 6. Looked up from germline, CDR1 is SGHAT and CDR2 is FQNNGV. The CDR3 sequence is 17 residues long. The CDR3, as DNA: TGTGCCAGCAGCCCGGGACAGGGGCCCGCTGGGGCCAACGTCCTGACTTTC. Encoded protein: CASSPGQGPAGANVLTF. The variable domain in full, completed from reference TRBV11-2 and TRBJ2-6, reads EAGVAQSPRYKIIEKRQSVAFWCNPISGHATLYWYQQILGQGPKLLIQFQNNGVVDDSQLPKDRFSAERLKGVDSTLKIQPAKLEDSAVYLCASSPGQGPAGANVLTFGAGSRLTVL.

This chain links TRBV11-3 with TRBJ2-2, with 10 bases matching TRBD1. The V gene's germline CDR1 is SGHNT and CDR2 YENEEA. J was trimmed by 5 bases and V by 5 bases; bases with no gene match: 11. The CDR3 is made up of 17 amino acids. CDR3 residues: CASSTPDRGRQTGELFF. CDR3 coding DNA: TGTGCCAGCAGCACACCGGACAGGGGGAGGCAAACCGGGGAGCTGTTTTTT.